This T cell receptor (beta chain) was documented in a study of shared clonotypes between healthy human individuals. Study in general: Donors, aged 18 to 49, were two women and a few men. Per-donor plates numbered three CD4 naive, three CD4 memory, two CD8 naive and one CD8 memory. Study-level findings and limits: Memory subsets had estimated richness that was generally smaller than that of naive subsets.

The data were produced by immunoSEQ multiplex PCR, yet TCRdb's version contains in-frame clones alone and is incomplete. The table has under 2,000,000 clones, over 85% seen once. V lost 8 bases to trimming and J lost 1 base, with 10 bases between them. The CDR3 loop spans 12 amino acids. CDR1 is SGHDT, CDR2 YYEEEE, per germline. Naive CD8 cells, CD45RO-negative and positively selected for CCR7, excluded terminally differentiated effector memory CD45RA+ cells. This clone was seen only once. Its cognate antigen is unknown. Distinct nucleotide sequences in the sample also encode this CDR3. This sequence joins TRBV5-6 and TRBJ2-7; D gene unclear. The sequence was obtained from a man between 18 and 35 years old in good health. Sequencing was carried out using naive CD8+ T cells sorted from blood. The CDR3 region is CASSRDSYEQYF. DNA of the CDR3: TGTGCCAGTTCCCGAGATTCCTACGAGCAGTACTTC.